The 9 T cell receptor beta chains below all came from one sample that was sequenced in a study of control samples from healthy donors and cancer patients. Data came from immunoSEQ multiplex PCR; TCRdb stores just in-frame clones and leaves some out. Among tens of thousands of clones, around 90% were seen once, and the ten largest hold roughly 22%. Material for sequencing was PBMCs. The receptor set was obtained from a woman in her 40s with head and neck cancer.

This chain links TRBV18 with TRBJ2-7; no clear D gene. The CDR3 covers 15 residues. The V gene's germline CDR1 is KGHSH and CDR2 LQKENI. Trimming removed 3 bases at V and 4 bases at J, with 16 bases between. The CDR3, as DNA: TGTGCCAGCTCACCGATTGGGGATCCTCTTTACGAGCAGTACTTC. It specifies CASSPIGDPLYEQYF. The full variable domain, completed using reference TRBV18 and TRBJ2-7, is NAGVMQNPRHLVRRRGQEARLRCSPMKGHSHVYWYRQLPEEGLKFMVYLQKENIIDESGMPKERFSAEFPKEGPSILRIQQVVRGDSAAYFCASSPIGDPLYEQYFGPGTRLTVT.

The genes are TRBV7-9 and TRBJ1-2; no definite D call. Germline values: CDR1 SEHNR, CDR2 FQNEAQ (reference sequence). V shed 4 bases and J shed 7 bases, with 10 bases lying between them. CDR3 length: 12 residues. Written as DNA, the CDR3 is TGTGCCAGCAGCTCCGGAAGGAGTGGCTACACCTTC. It translates to CASSSGRSGYTF.

This clone was recorded only once. The rearrangement uses TRBV3-1 (or the pseudogene TRBV3-2) and TRBJ1-2; no clear D. V lost 1 base to trimming and J lost 0 bases, with 12 bases between them. Germline V gene sequence: CDR1 LGHDT, CDR2 YNNKEL (reference sequence). The CDR3 has 16 residues. The CDR3 nucleotides read TGTGCCAGCAGCCAAGGGATGGGCAGCGCTAACTATGGCTACACCTTC. It yields the protein CASSQGMGSANYGYTF.

V usage is TRBV6-5 and J usage is TRBJ2-7, with 9 bases lining up with TRBD1. Losses at the gene ends were 0 bases for V and 5 bases for J; bases not matched to a gene: 8. The CDR3 runs 16 residues. Germline CDR1 MNHEY, CDR2 SVGAGI. The CDR3 loop is CASSYSLGQGLNEQYF. The CDR3 bases are TGTGCCAGCAGTTACTCCCTGGGACAGGGCCTCAACGAGCAGTACTTC.

The chain couples TRBV10-1 to TRBJ2-1; D may be TRBD2 (5 bases). The CDR3 runs to 16 residues. V lost 9 bases and J 0 bases, leaving 18 bases between the germline ends. Germline V gene data show CDR1 as WNHNN and CDR2 as SYGVQD (reference sequence). CDR3 amino acids: CARKTGKDSSYNEQFF. In DNA form, the CDR3 reads TGCGCCAGGAAGACGGGTAAGGACTCCTCCTACAATGAGCAGTTCTTC.

This chain joins TRBV5-4 and TRBJ1-4; 7 bases match TRBD1. The CDR3 runs 16 residues. Germline loops: CDR1 SGHNT, CDR2 YYREEE (reference sequence). J gave up 5 bases and V 0 bases, and 7 bases lay outside the gene matches. Here the CDR3 reads CASSLAPGGGNEKLFF. The CDR3 DNA reads TGTGCCAGCAGCTTGGCGCCAGGGGGAGGGAATGAAAAACTGTTTTTT.

DNA for the CDR3: TGTGCCAGCAGCCAAAACAGGGTGGGGAACACCGGGGAGCTGTTTTTT. Amino acids: CASSQNRVGNTGELFF. V and J are TRBV14 and TRBJ2-2, with D perhaps TRBD1 (6 bases). CDR3 length: 16 residues. Germline V gene data show CDR1 as SGHDN and CDR2 as FVKESK. Trimming pared 2 bases from V and 1 base from J, leaving 11 bases between.

The rearrangement uses TRBV30 and TRBJ1-1; D perhaps matches TRBD1 (6 bases). Trimming shortened V by 3 bases and J by 4 bases, and 15 bases separated the two germline ends. The CDR3 runs to 14 residues. In germline, CDR1 is GTSNPN, CDR2 SVGIG (reference sequence). The CDR3 nucleotides are TGTGCCTGGAGCATGCAAACAGGGTTCACTGAAGCTTTCTTT. Amino acids: CAWSMQTGFTEAFF.

The V call is TRBV18, the J call TRBJ2-7, with 8 bases identical to TRBD1. The V gene's germline CDR1 is KGHSH and CDR2 LQKENI. Trimming cost V 4 bases and J 3 bases; bases outside gene matches: 11. The CDR3 is made up of 16 amino acids. In DNA form, the CDR3 reads TGTGCCAGCTCACGTCCGGACAGGGCAGGGCTCTACGAGCAGTACTTC. It encodes CASSRPDRAGLYEQYF. Looking up the rest from reference TRBV18 and TRBJ2-7 gives the full variable domain: NAGVMQNPRHLVRRRGQEARLRCSPMKGHSHVYWYRQLPEEGLKFMVYLQKENIIDESGMPKERFSAEFPKEGPSILRIQQVVRGDSAAYFCASSRPDRAGLYEQYFGPGTRLTVT.